This TCR beta chain was found in a study of shared clonotypes between healthy human individuals. Background on the study: The composition of the donors was two women and three men aged 18 to 49. Per donor, three plates held CD4 naive cells, three held CD4 memory, two held CD8 naive and one held CD8 memory.

The V gene end was trimmed by 2 bases and the J gene end by 7 bases; junction bases not matched to a gene: 13. The CDR3 sequence is 16 residues long. CDR1 is MDHEN and CDR2 is SYDVKM in the germline V gene. Assay used: immunoSEQ multiplex PCR; TCRdb lists only in-frame clones, some missing. The top ten clones hold approximately 1.7% of a sample with about 2.1 million clones, just under 95% of them seen once. Naive CD8 cells, CD45RO-negative and positively selected for CCR7, excluded terminally differentiated effector memory CD45RA+ cells. Every contributor of samples was a Caucasian grown-up residing in Nashville, Tennessee.

Sequencing was carried out using naive CD8+ T cells from PBMCs. The gene calls are TRBV28 and TRBJ1-1, with 7 bases matching TRBD1. This TCR was sampled from a man younger than 35 in good health. Some clones in this sample may be carry-over from other donors' samples. The CDR3: CASSLPSQTGSGEAFF. Written as DNA, the CDR3 is TGTGCCAGCAGTTTACCCTCCCAGACAGGGTCCGGTGAAGCTTTCTTT.